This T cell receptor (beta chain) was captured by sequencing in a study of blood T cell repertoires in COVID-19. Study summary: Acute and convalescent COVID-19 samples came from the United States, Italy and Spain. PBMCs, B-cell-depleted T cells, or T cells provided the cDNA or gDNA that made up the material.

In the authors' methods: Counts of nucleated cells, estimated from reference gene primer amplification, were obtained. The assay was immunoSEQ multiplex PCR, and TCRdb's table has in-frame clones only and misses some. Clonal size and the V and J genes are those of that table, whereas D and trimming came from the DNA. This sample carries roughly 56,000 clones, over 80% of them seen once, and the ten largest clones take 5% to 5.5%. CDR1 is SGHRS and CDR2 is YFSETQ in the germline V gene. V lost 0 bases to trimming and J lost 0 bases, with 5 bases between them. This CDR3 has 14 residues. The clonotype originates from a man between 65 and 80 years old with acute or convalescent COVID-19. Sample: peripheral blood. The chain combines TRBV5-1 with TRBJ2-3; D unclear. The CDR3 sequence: CASSLGSSTDTQYF. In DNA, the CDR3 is TGCGCCAGCAGCTTGGGCAGTAGCACAGATACGCAGTATTTT. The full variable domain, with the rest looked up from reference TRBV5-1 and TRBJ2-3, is KAGVTQTPRYLIKTRGQQVTLSCSPISGHRSVSWYQQTPGQGLQFLFEYFSETQRNKGNFPGRFSGRQFSNSRSEMNVSTLELGDSALYLCASSLGSSTDTQYFGPGTRLTVL.